This T cell receptor beta chain was identified in a study of blood T cell repertoires in COVID-19. Looked up from germline, CDR1 is SGHRS and CDR2 is YFSETQ. With 2 bases clipped from V and 3 bases from J, the junction kept 12 bases outside the gene matches. CDR3 length equals 17 residues. TCRdb's table, derived via immunoSEQ multiplex PCR, lists solely in-frame clones and lacks some. The profile covers tens of thousands of clones, with 70% to 85% appearing a single time and around 3.9% taken by the ten largest. The TCR comes from a woman aged 60-75 years with acute or convalescent COVID-19. This chain connects TRBV5-1 to TRBJ2-7; 9 bases fit TRBD1. The specimen was peripheral blood. The CDR3 DNA reads TGCGCCAGCAGCTTTCTCTTCCGGGACAGGGAAGACTACGAGCAGTACTTC. Its translation: CASSFLFRDREDYEQYF. The full variable domain, in which reference TRBV5-1 and TRBJ2-7 provide the parts outside the CDR3, is KAGVTQTPRYLIKTRGQQVTLSCSPISGHRSVSWYQQTPGQGLQFLFEYFSETQRNKGNFPGRFSGRQFSNSRSEMNVSTLELGDSALYLCASSFLFRDREDYEQYFGPGTRLTVT.